The 8 T cell receptor beta chains listed next were all sequenced from one sample in a study of identical twins. TCRdb reanalysed the 5' RACE reads using MiXCR and keeps one entry per CDR3 protein. Of about 340,000 distinct CDR3 sequences in the sample, roughly an eighth were seen once. The sample was also reused in another study, on yellow fever vaccine responses in identical twins.

The specimen sequenced was CD8+ T cells sorted from blood. These receptors came from a woman under 30 in good health.

The chain links TRBV5-1 to TRBJ2-7; TRBD2 might be the D (5 bases). CDR3 length equals 14 residues. The V and J ends lost 4 bases and 1 base respectively, with 12 bases between them. Germline V gives CDR1 SGHRS, CDR2 YFSETQ. CDR3: CASSPGGFSYEQYV. CDR3 bases: TGCGCCAGCAGCCCCGGCGGGTTTTCCTACGAGCAGTACGTC.

This clonotype turned up a few times. This chain links TRBV5-1 with TRBJ2-6, with D possibly matching TRBD2 (7 bases). This CDR3 spans 20 amino acids. Per germline, CDR1 SGHRS and CDR2 YFSETQ. Trimming took 4 bases from V and 2 from J, leaving 25 bases between them. In nucleotides, the CDR3 is TGCGCCAGCAGCCAAGAGGGGGGGGGATTCAGCATCCCTGGGGCCAACGTCCTGACTTTC. This gives the protein CASSQEGGGFSIPGANVLTF.

This clonotype was picked up a small number of times. The V gene is TRBV11-2, the J gene TRBJ1-6; maybe TRBD1 (6 bases). The length of the CDR3 is 14 residues. Germline CDR1 is SGHAT and CDR2 is FQNNGV. The germline V and J ends were trimmed by 4 bases and 7 bases, with 11 bases remaining between them. The CDR3 region has the DNA TGTGCCAGCAGCTCCGGACAGTCGAATTCACCCCTCCACTTT. This codes for CASSSGQSNSPLHF.

The V and J genes are TRBV4-1 and TRBJ2-3, with TRBD2 matching over 11 bases. Unmatched junction bases numbered 8, after V lost 1 base and J lost 2 bases. Germline loops: CDR1 MGHRA, CDR2 YSYEKL. The CDR3 consists of 18 residues. CDR3 sequence: CASSQVPSGGPVTDTQYF. CDR3 nucleotide sequence: TGCGCCAGCAGCCAAGTACCTAGCGGGGGGCCGGTCACAGATACGCAGTATTTT.

This sequence joins TRBV27 and TRBJ1-2, with 12 bases identical to TRBD1. The V and J ends lost 8 bases and 5 bases, in that order; junction bases with no gene match: 3. Germline V gives CDR1 MNHEY, CDR2 SMNVEV (reference sequence). The CDR3 has 13 residues. CDR3 region: CASGTGGNYGYTF. CDR3 in DNA: TGTGCCAGCGGGACAGGGGGCAATTATGGCTACACCTTC.

This clonotype has just a few counts. V is TRBV2 and J is TRBJ2-3, with TRBD2 matching over 9 bases. CDR1 SNHLY and CDR2 FYNNEI come from the germline V gene. The CDR3 consists of 15 residues. Trimming removed 1 base from V and 2 bases from J; junction bases left unmatched: 1. The CDR3 sequence is CASSEVAGVTDTQYF. The CDR3 DNA sequence: TGTGCCAGCAGTGAAGTAGCGGGAGTCACAGATACGCAGTATTTT.

This clonotype was counted between two and nine times. The rearrangement joins TRBV2 to TRBJ2-1; D unclear. The length of the CDR3 is 14 residues. Germline loops: CDR1 SNHLY, CDR2 FYNNEI. The V end was cut by 2 bases, the J end by 7 bases, with 12 bases between. CDR3 sequence reads: CASSESPGSNEQFF. Here the CDR3 DNA reads TGTGCCAGCAGTGAATCGCCCGGTTCTAATGAGCAGTTCTTC.

This clonotype has just a few counts. The gene calls are TRBV27 and TRBJ2-7; TRBD1 is a possible D gene (5 bases). The germline gives CDR1 MNHEY, CDR2 SMNVEV (reference sequence). V was cut by 5 bases and J by 6 bases, with 8 bases left in between. The CDR3 sequence is 11 residues long. CDR3 protein: CASSRGSEQYV. CDR3 in DNA: TGTGCCAGCAGTAGGGGATCCGAGCAGTACGTC.